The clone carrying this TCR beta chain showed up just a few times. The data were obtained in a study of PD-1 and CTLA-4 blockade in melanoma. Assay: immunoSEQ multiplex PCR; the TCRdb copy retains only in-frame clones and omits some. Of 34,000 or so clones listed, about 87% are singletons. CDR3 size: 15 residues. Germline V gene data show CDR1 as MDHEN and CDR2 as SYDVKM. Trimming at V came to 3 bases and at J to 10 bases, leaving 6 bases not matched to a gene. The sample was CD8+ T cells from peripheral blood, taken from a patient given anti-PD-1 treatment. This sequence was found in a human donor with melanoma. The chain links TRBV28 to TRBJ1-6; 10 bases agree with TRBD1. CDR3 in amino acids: CASSFEGQGRSPLHF. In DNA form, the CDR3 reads TGTGCCAGCAGTTTCGAGGGACAGGGGAGGTCACCCCTCCACTTT. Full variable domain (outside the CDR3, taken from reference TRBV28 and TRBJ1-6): DVKVTQSSRYLVKRTGEKVFLECVQDMDHENMFWYRQDPGLGLRLIYFSYDVKMKEKGDIPEGYSVSREKKERFSLILESASTNQTSMYLCASSFEGQGRSPLHFGNGTRLTVT.